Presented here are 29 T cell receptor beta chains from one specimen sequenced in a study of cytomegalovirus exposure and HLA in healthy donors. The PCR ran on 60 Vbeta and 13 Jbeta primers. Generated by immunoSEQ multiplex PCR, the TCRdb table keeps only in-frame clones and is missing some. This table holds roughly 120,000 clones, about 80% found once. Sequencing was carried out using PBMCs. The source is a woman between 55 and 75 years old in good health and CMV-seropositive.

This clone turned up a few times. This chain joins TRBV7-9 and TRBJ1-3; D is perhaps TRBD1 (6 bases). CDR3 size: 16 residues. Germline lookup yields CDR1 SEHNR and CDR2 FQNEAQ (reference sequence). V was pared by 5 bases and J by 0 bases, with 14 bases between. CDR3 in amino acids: CASSQGQTISGNTIYF. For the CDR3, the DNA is TGTGCCAGCAGCCAAGGACAGACGATCTCTGGAAACACCATATATTTT.

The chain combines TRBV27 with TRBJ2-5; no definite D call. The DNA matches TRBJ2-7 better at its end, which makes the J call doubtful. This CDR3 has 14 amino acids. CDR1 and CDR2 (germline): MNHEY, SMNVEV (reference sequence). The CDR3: CASSSPFHLFEQYF. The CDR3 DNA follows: TGTGCCAGCAGTTCCCCCTTCCACCTTTTCGAGCAGTACTTC.

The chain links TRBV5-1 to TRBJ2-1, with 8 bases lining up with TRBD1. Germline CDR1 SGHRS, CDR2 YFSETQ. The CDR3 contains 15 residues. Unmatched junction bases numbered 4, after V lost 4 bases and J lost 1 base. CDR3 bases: TGCGCCAGCAGCAAGCAGGGGGCATCCTACAATGAGCAGTTCTTC. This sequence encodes CASSKQGASYNEQFF.

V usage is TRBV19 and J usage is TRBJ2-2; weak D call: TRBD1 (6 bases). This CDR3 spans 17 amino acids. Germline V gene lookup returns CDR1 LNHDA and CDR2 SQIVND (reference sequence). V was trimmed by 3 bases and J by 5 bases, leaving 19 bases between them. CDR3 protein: CASSILIGQRGTGELFF. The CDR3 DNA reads TGTGCCAGTAGTATCTTAATAGGGCAGAGGGGGACCGGGGAGCTGTTTTTT.

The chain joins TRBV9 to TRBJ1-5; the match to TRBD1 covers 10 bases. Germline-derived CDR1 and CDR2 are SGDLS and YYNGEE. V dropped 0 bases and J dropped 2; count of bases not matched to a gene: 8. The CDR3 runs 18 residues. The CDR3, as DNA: TGTGCCAGCAGCGTAGAGACAGGGGGCGACTCTTGCAATCAGCCCCAGCATTTT. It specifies CASSVETGGDSCNQPQHF. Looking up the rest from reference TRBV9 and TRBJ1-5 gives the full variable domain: DSGVTQTPKHLITATGQRVTLRCSPRSGDLSVYWYQQSLDQGLQFLIQYYNGEERAKGNILERFSAQQFPDLHSELNLSSLELGDSALYFCASSVETGGDSCNQPQHFGDGTRLSIL.

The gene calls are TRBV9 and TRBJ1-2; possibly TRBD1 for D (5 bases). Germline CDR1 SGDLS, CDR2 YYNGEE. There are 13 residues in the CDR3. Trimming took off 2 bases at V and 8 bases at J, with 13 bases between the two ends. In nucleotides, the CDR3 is TGTGCCAGCAGCGTGGGGGGGGTCCACGGCTACACCTTC. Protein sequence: CASSVGGVHGYTF.

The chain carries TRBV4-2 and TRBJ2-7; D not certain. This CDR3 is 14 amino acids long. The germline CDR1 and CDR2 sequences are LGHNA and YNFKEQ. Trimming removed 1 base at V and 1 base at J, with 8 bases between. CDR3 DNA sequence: TGTGCCAGCAGCCAAGTCGACACATCCTACGAGCAGTACTTC. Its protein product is CASSQVDTSYEQYF.

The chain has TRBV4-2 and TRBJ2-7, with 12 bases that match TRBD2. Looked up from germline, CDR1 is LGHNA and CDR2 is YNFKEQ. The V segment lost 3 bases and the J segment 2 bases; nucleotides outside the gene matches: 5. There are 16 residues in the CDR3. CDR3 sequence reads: CASSQRLAGVPYEQYF. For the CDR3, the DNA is TGTGCCAGCAGCCAGCGACTAGCGGGAGTCCCCTACGAGCAGTACTTC.

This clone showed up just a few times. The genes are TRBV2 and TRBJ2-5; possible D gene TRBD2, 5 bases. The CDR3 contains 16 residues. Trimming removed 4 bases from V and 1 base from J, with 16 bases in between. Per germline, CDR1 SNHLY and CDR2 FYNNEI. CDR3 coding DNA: TGTGCCAGCAGTGCATCACCGGGATCAGGCCAAGAGACCCAGTACTTC. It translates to CASSASPGSGQETQYF.

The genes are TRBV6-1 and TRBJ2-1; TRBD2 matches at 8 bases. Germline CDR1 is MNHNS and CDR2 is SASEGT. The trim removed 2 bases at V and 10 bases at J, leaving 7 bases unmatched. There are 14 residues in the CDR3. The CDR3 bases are TGTGCCAGCAGTGAACGCCGCGGGAGGTCGGAGCAGTTCTTC. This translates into CASSERRGRSEQFF.

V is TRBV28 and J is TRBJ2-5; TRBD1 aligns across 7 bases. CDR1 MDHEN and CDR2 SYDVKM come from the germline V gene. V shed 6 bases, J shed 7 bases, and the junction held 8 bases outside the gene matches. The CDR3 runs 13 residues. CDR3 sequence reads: CASSPGQSGTQYF. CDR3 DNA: TGTGCCAGCAGCCCGGGACAGTCCGGGACCCAGTACTTC.

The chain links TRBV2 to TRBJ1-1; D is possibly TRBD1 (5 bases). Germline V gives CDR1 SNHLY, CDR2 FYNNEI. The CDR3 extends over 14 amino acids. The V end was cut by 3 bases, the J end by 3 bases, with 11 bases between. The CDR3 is CASSDWQGYTEAFF. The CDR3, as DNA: TGTGCCAGCAGTGATTGGCAGGGATACACTGAAGCTTTCTTT.

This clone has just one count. CDR3 sequence: CASSKEFAGTEAFF. In nucleotides, the CDR3 is TGTGCCAGCAGTAAGGAGTTCGCGGGCACTGAAGCTTTCTTT. The chain recombines TRBV2 with TRBJ1-1; D gene ambiguous. Germline V gene lookup returns CDR1 SNHLY and CDR2 FYNNEI. Trimming took off 5 bases at V and 4 bases at J, with 14 bases between the two ends. The length of the CDR3 is 14 residues. The variable domain in full, with the rest retrieved from reference TRBV2 and TRBJ1-1, is EPEVTQTPSHQVTQMGQEVILRCVPISNHLYFYWYRQILGQKVEFLVSFYNNEISEKSEIFDDQFSVERPDGSNFTLKIRSTKLEDSAMYFCASSKEFAGTEAFFGQGTRLTVV.

The CDR3 nucleotides read TGCGCCAGCAGCCAATATCCCCGGGACAGCCACAATGAGCAGTTCTTC. Its protein product is CASSQYPRDSHNEQFF. This chain connects TRBV5-1 to TRBJ2-1; 7 bases map to TRBD1. This CDR3 spans 16 amino acids. V lost 4 bases and J lost 5; bases outside the gene matches: 12. The V gene's germline CDR1 is SGHRS and CDR2 YFSETQ.

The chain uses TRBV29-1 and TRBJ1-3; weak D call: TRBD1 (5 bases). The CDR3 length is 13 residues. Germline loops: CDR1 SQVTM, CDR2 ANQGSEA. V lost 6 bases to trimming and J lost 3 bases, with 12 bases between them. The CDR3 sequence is CSVQGGYGNTIYF. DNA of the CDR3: TGCAGCGTGCAGGGTGGATATGGAAACACCATATATTTT.

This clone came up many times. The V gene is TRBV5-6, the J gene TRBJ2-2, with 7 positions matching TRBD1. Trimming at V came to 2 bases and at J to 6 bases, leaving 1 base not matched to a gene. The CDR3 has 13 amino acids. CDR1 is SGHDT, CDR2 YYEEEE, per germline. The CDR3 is CASSFQGAGELFF. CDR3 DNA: TGTGCCAGCAGCTTTCAGGGGGCCGGGGAGCTGTTTTTT. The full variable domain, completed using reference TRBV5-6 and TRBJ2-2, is DAGVTQSPTHLIKTRGQQVTLRCSPKSGHDTVSWYQQALGQGPQFIFQYYEEEERQRGNFPDRFSGHQFPNYSSELNVNALLLGDSALYLCASSFQGAGELFFGEGSRLTVL.

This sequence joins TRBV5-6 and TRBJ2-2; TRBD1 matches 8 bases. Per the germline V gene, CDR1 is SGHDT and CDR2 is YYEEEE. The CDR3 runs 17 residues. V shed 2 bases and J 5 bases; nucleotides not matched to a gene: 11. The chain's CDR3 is CASSFGGRTGRTGELFF. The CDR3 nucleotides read TGTGCCAGCAGCTTTGGGGGCAGGACAGGGAGGACCGGGGAGCTGTTTTTT.

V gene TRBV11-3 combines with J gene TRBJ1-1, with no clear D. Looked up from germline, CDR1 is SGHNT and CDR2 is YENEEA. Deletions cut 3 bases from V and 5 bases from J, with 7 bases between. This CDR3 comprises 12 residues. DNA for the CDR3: TGTGCCAGCAGCTTCGCGGGGACTGAAGCTTTCTTT. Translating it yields CASSFAGTEAFF.

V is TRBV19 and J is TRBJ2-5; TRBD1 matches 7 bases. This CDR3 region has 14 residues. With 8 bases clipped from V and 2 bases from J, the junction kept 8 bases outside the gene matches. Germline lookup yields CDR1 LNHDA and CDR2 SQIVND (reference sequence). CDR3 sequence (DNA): TGTGCCAGTGCACAGGGGCTGGGGCAAGAGACCCAGTACTTC. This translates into CASAQGLGQETQYF.

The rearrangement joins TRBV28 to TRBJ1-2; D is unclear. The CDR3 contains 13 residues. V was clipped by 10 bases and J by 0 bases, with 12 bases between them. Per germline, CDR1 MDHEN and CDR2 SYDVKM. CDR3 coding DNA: TGTGCCACCGTCTGGGGAGCTAACTATGGCTACACCTTC. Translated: CATVWGANYGYTF.

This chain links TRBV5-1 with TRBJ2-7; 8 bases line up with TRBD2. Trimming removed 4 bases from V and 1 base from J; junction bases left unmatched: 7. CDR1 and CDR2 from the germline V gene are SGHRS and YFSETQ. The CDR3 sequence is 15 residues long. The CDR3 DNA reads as TGCGCCAGCAGCCATCTAACTAGCGGATCCTACGAGCAGTACTTC. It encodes CASSHLTSGSYEQYF.

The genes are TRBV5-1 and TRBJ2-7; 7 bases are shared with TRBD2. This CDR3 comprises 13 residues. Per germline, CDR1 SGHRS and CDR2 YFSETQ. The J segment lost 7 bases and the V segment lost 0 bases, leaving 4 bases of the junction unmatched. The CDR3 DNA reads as TGCGCCAGCAGCTTGGTCCCGGGGGGTGAGCAGTACTTC. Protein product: CASSLVPGGEQYF.

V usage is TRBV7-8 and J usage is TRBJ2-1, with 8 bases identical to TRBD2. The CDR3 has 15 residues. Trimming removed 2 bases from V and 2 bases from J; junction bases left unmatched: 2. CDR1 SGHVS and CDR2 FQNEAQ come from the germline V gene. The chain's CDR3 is CASSLTSGTYNEQFF. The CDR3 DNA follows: TGTGCCAGCAGCTTAACTAGCGGAACCTACAATGAGCAGTTCTTC.

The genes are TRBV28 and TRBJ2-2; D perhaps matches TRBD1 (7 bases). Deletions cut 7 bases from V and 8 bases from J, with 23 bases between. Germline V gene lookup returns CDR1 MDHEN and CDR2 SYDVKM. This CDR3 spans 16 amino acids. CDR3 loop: CASTVAGGSLAGELFF. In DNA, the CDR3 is TGTGCCAGCACCGTCGCAGGGGGGAGTCTGGCGGGGGAGCTGTTTTTT. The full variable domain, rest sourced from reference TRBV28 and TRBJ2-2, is DVKVTQSSRYLVKRTGEKVFLECVQDMDHENMFWYRQDPGLGLRLIYFSYDVKMKEKGDIPEGYSVSREKKERFSLILESASTNQTSMYLCASTVAGGSLAGELFFGEGSRLTVL.

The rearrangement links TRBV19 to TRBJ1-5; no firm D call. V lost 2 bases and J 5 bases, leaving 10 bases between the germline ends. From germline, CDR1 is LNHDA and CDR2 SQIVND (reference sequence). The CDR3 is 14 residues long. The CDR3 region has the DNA TGTGCCAGTAGTATATGGGCCGTTGATCAGCCCCAGCATTTT. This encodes CASSIWAVDQPQHF. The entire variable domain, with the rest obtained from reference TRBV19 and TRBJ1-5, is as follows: DGGITQSPKYLFRKEGQNVTLSCEQNLNHDAMYWYRQDPGQGLRLIYYSQIVNDFQKGDIAEGYSVSREKKESFPLTVTSAQKNPTAFYLCASSIWAVDQPQHFGDGTRLSIL.

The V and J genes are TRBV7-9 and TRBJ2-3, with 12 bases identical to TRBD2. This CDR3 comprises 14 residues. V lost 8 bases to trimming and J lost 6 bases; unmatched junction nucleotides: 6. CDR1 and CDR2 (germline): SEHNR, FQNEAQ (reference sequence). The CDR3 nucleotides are TGTGCCAGCCGAACTAGCGGGGGGCAGGATACGCAGTATTTT. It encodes CASRTSGGQDTQYF. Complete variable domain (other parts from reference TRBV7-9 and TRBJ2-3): DTGVSQNPRHKITKRGQNVTFRCDPISEHNRLYWYRQTLGQGPEFLTYFQNEAQLEKSRLLSDRFSAERPKGSFSTLEIQRTEQGDSAMYLCASRTSGGQDTQYFGPGTRLTVL.

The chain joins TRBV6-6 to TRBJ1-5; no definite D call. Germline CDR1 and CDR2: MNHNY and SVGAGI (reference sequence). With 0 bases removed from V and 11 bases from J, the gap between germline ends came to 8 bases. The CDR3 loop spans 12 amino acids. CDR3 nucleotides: TGTGCCAGCAGTTACTCGCCCGGGTCCCAGCATTTT. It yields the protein CASSYSPGSQHF.

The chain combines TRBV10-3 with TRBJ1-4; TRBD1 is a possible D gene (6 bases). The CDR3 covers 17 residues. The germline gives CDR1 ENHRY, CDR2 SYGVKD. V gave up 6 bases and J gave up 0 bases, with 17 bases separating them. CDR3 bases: TGTGCCATCAGCTATGGGCCCCGACAGGCAACTAATGAAAAACTGTTTTTT. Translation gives CAISYGPRQATNEKLFF.

The CDR3 DNA is TGTGCCTGGAGTATTACGCCGGGTGCTAACTATGGCTACACCTTC. Translating it yields CAWSITPGANYGYTF. This sequence joins TRBV30 and TRBJ1-2, with D unresolved. CDR1 and CDR2 from the germline V gene are GTSNPN and SVGIG (reference sequence). This CDR3 contains 15 residues. V was pared by 2 bases and J by 0 bases, with 13 bases between.